Below, 31 T cell receptor beta chains from the same sample are listed, as sequenced in a study of breast tumors, draining lymph nodes, adjacent tissues. Using its own MiXCR run on the multiplex PCR reads, TCRdb lists one record per CDR3 protein. This table has about 150,000 distinct CDR3 sequences, 20% to 25% appearing once. Breast cancer patients provided tissue from their axillary draining lymph nodes. Sequenced: axillary lymph node tissue. Receptor source: a female donor with breast cancer. Some clones in this sample may be carry-over from other donors' samples.

At least ten counts were recorded for this clonotype. The chain carries TRBV30 and TRBJ1-6; D call uncertain. The CDR3 totals 13 residues. Per the germline V gene, CDR1 is GTSNPN and CDR2 is SVGIG (reference sequence). Trimming shortened V by 3 bases and J by 7 bases, and 10 bases separated the two germline ends. CDR3 loop: CAWSLRLNSPLHF. For the CDR3, the DNA is TGTGCCTGGAGCCTCAGGCTGAATTCACCCCTCCACTTT.

A remark on this clonotype: The CDR3 does not close with the conserved phenylalanine or tryptophan, likely indicating a read error. V and J are TRBV6-1 and TRBJ1-5; D unclear. The V gene lost 3 bases and the J gene lost 4 bases, with 7 bases spanning the gap. CDR1 is MNHNS, CDR2 SASEGT, per germline. The CDR3 runs to 13 residues. The DNA of the CDR3 is TGTGCCAGCAGTGAGGTCCCGAATCAGCCCCAGCATCTT. Translated, it gives CASSEVPNQPQHL.

This clonotype was seen repeatedly, ten times or more. V is TRBV6-2 or TRBV6-3 and J is TRBJ2-3; 11 nucleotides line up with TRBD2. Germline V gives CDR1 MNHEY, CDR2 SVGEGT. The CDR3 is 15 amino acids. The trim removed 6 bases at V and 5 bases at J, leaving 7 bases unmatched. CDR3 amino acids: CASSLFSGRGDTQYF. The CDR3 region has the DNA TGTGCCAGCAGCCTATTTAGCGGGAGGGGAGATACGCAGTATTTT.

This clonotype occurred many times. CDR3 region: CASKKDTGGTGELFF. CDR3 nucleotides: TGTGCCAGCAAAAAGGATACGGGAGGCACCGGGGAGCTGTTTTTT. This rearrangement joins TRBV14 to TRBJ2-2; 7 positions agree with TRBD2. This CDR3 region has 15 residues. With 7 bases clipped from V and 4 bases from J, the junction kept 9 bases outside the gene matches. The germline gives CDR1 SGHDN, CDR2 FVKESK.

Ten or more counts support this clonotype. The chain carries TRBV6-2 or TRBV6-3 and TRBJ2-2; perhaps TRBD1 as D (6 bases). V was trimmed by 6 bases and J by 0 bases, leaving 11 bases between them. Germline CDR1 is MNHEY and CDR2 is SVGEGT. The CDR3 runs to 15 residues. The chain's CDR3 is CASRPDRPNTGELFF. CDR3 DNA sequence: TGTGCCAGCAGACCCGACAGGCCGAACACCGGGGAGCTGTTTTTT.

This clonotype was counted many times. V usage is TRBV24-1 and J usage is TRBJ2-3; 7 nucleotides match TRBD1. J was trimmed by 1 base and V by 4 bases; bases with no gene match: 4. The germline CDR1 and CDR2 sequences are KGHDR and SFDVKD. This CDR3 has 15 residues. CDR3 sequence (DNA): TGTGCCACCAGTGACCGGGACAGAGGCACAGATACGCAGTATTTT. Amino acids: CATSDRDRGTDTQYF.

Many counts were recorded for this clonotype. CDR3 loop: CASNKQAGVTDTQYF. DNA for the CDR3: TGTGCCAGCAATAAGCAAGCGGGAGTTACAGATACGCAGTATTTT. The chain couples TRBV7-2 to TRBJ2-3; 8 nucleotides line up with TRBD2. This CDR3 spans 15 amino acids. After removal of 7 bases from V and 3 bases from J, the junction contained 9 bases not matched to a gene. Germline V CDR1 and CDR2: SGHTA, FQGNSA.

There are many counts of this clonotype. The rearrangement joins TRBV15 to TRBJ2-2; 8 bases are shared with TRBD1. V dropped 4 bases and J dropped 4; count of bases not matched to a gene: 5. The CDR3 has 15 residues. CDR1 and CDR2 (germline): LNHNV, YYDKDF (reference sequence). For the CDR3, the DNA is TGTGCCACCAGCAAGGACAGGGCGCGCACCGGGGAGCTGTTTTTT. Translated, it gives CATSKDRARTGELFF.

A note on this clonotype: Being one base from a much bigger clone, this may be a read error. The chain is built from TRBV20-1 and TRBJ2-2; D uncertain. CDR1 is DFQATT, CDR2 SNEGSKA, per germline (reference sequence). Trimming left V 6 bases short and J 1 base short, with 12 bases between. The CDR3 extends over 14 amino acids. The CDR3 loop reads CSAPENRNTGELFF. CDR3 in DNA: TGCAGTGCCCCCGAAAATCGGAACACCGGGGAGCTGTTTTTT.

This clonotype occurred a few times. This may come from a read error, since a much larger clone is one base off. CDR3: CATSRDSIFANTGELLF. For the CDR3, the DNA is TGTGCCACCAGCAGAGATTCCATTTTCGCGAACACCGGGGAGCTGCTTTTT. The gene calls are TRBV15 and TRBJ2-2; D perhaps matches TRBD2 (5 bases). The CDR3 has 17 amino acids. Germline V lookup: CDR1 LNHNV, CDR2 YYDKDF (reference sequence).

This clonotype was seen repeatedly, ten times or more. The chain is built from TRBV24-1 and TRBJ2-7; TRBD2 aligns across 8 bases. The CDR3 loop spans 13 amino acids. V dropped 9 bases and J dropped 5; count of bases not matched to a gene: 8. Germline CDR1 KGHDR, CDR2 SFDVKD. The CDR3: CATASAGVNEQYF. The CDR3 coding sequence is TGTGCCACCGCCTCAGCGGGAGTCAACGAGCAGTACTTC.

This clonotype appeared a single time. This may come from a read error, since a much larger clone is one base off. The V call is TRBV12-3 or TRBV12-4, the J call TRBJ2-1, with a possible D match to TRBD2 (5 bases). CDR3 length equals 16 residues. CDR3: CASSPAGRSSYNEQLF. CDR3 DNA sequence: TGTGCCAGCAGTCCCGCGGGTCGGAGCTCCTACAATGAGCAGCTCTTC.

This clonotype came up many times. The genes are TRBV7-8 and TRBJ2-7; 11 bases are shared with TRBD2. The ends lost 1 base at V and 3 bases at J; junction bases unmatched: 2. The CDR3 runs to 15 residues. The germline gives CDR1 SGHVS, CDR2 FQNEAQ. CDR3 sequence: CASSLGLAGGYEQYF. CDR3 coding DNA: TGTGCCAGCAGCTTAGGCCTAGCGGGAGGCTACGAGCAGTACTTC.

This clonotype was counted at least ten times. The chain combines TRBV9 with TRBJ2-3, with D uncertain. This CDR3 contains 13 residues. Germline lookup yields CDR1 SGDLS and CDR2 YYNGEE. Trimming stripped 0 bases from V and 3 bases from J, with 5 bases between. The CDR3 reads CASSVAVTDTQYF. The DNA for the CDR3 is TGTGCCAGCAGCGTAGCGGTGACAGATACGCAGTATTTT.

The sample holds many counts of this clonotype. This chain links TRBV29-1 with TRBJ2-1; a weak D match, TRBD1 (6 bases). Between the trimmed V and J ends, which lost 5 bases and 0 bases, there was a span of 17 bases. Germline V CDR1 and CDR2: SQVTM, ANQGSEA. The CDR3 runs to 16 residues. The CDR3 region has the DNA TGCAGCGTTCGCGAGAGGGGGTCTGCCTCCTACAATGAGCAGTTCTTC. Protein: CSVRERGSASYNEQFF.

With regard to this clonotype: A much more abundant neighbour one base away suggests this may be a read error. The CDR3 end shows no conserved phenylalanine or tryptophan, and so a read error is likely. The chain has TRBV10-3 and TRBJ2-1; D not resolved. CDR1 ENHRY and CDR2 SYGVKD come from the germline V gene. V lost 4 bases, J lost 5 bases, and 9 bases lay in between. The CDR3 totals 13 residues. The CDR3 loop is CAISGTANNEQFL. DNA for the CDR3: TGTGCCATCAGTGGTACCGCCAACAATGAGCAGTTCCTC.

As concerns this clonotype: This could be a read error, since a much larger clone is one nucleotide away. This sequence joins TRBV12-5 and TRBJ2-5, with 9 bases lining up with TRBD1. Losses at the gene ends were 6 bases for V and 4 bases for J; bases not matched to a gene: 9. The CDR3 extends over 15 amino acids. Germline V lookup: CDR1 LGHNT, CDR2 FRNRAP. CDR3 loop: CASGPGQGTRETQYF. For the CDR3, the DNA is TGTGCTAGTGGCCCGGGACAGGGCACCCGAGAGACCCAGTACTTC.

There are many counts of this clonotype. The gene calls are TRBV6-6 and TRBJ2-7, with D unclear. V was trimmed by 0 bases and J by 2 bases, leaving 11 bases between them. CDR1 and CDR2 (germline): MNHNY, SVGAGI (reference sequence). The CDR3 loop spans 15 amino acids. The CDR3 sequence: CASSYSNSKAYEQYF. DNA of the CDR3: TGTGCCAGCAGTTACTCGAACTCCAAAGCCTACGAGCAGTACTTC.

This clonotype showed up just once. A single base separates this from a much larger clone, so it may be a read error. The chain recombines TRBV18 with TRBJ2-5; D uncertain. This CDR3 comprises 9 residues. Germline-derived CDR1 and CDR2 are KGHSH and LQKENI. This chain's CDR3 is CASSPPANF. CDR3 nucleotides: TGTGCCAGCTCACCACCAGCAAACTTC. The whole variable domain, filled in from reference TRBV18 and TRBJ2-5, reads NAGVMQNPRHLVRRRGQEARLRCSPMKGHSHVYWYRQLPEEGLKFMVYLQKENIIDESGMPKERFSAEFPKEGPSILRIQQVVRGDSAAYFCASSPPANFGPGTRLLVL.

This clonotype was seen many times. V usage is TRBV6-2 or TRBV6-3 and J usage is TRBJ1-6; D possibly corresponds to TRBD1 (5 bases). This CDR3 is built from 14 residues. Germline V lookup: CDR1 MNHEY, CDR2 SVGEGT. The V gene lost 5 bases and the J gene lost 13 bases, with 18 bases spanning the gap. CDR3 nucleotide sequence: TGTGCCAGCAGTCTCGGGACCGTGCGGACGCCCCTCCACTTT. This encodes CASSLGTVRTPLHF.

This clonotype was counted many times. This sequence joins TRBV7-2 and TRBJ1-2; D gene ambiguous. The CDR3 consists of 13 residues. Per the germline V gene, CDR1 is SGHTA and CDR2 is FQGNSA. Deletions cut 3 bases from V and 4 bases from J, with 9 bases between. As DNA, the CDR3 is TGTGCCAGCAGCTTTGGGCAGATCTATGGCTACACCTTC. Translation gives CASSFGQIYGYTF.

Note on this clonotype: With a much larger clone just one base away, this may be a read error. In this CDR3 the conserved last residue, phenylalanine or tryptophan, is missing, so a read error is likely. The chain has TRBV15 and TRBJ2-5; 8 bases map to TRBD2. V lost 5 bases to trimming and J lost 0 bases; unmatched junction nucleotides: 11. CDR1 LNHNV and CDR2 YYDKDF come from the germline V gene (reference sequence). This CDR3 is 17 amino acids long. The CDR3 bases are TGTGCCACCAGCCTGAGCACTAGCGGAGCCTACCAAGAGACCCAGTACCTC. Amino acids: CATSLSTSGAYQETQYL.

Concerning this clonotype: It may be a read error: a sequence one base away is much more abundant. This rearrangement joins TRBV6-2 or TRBV6-3 to TRBJ2-1; the D gene could be TRBD1 or TRBD2 (7 bases each). The CDR3 totals 14 residues. The germline V gene has CDR1 MNHEY and CDR2 SVGEGT. The chain's CDR3 is CASSGSTGRDEQLF. The CDR3 nucleotides are TGTGCCAGCAGCGGATCGACAGGGAGGGATGAGCAGCTCTTC.

This clonotype was observed a single time. It is likely a read error, because the conserved phenylalanine at the end of the CDR3 is missing. The rearrangement joins TRBV3-1 to TRBJ2-5; 8 bases are a match to TRBD1. The CDR3 length is 17 residues. Germline V gene sequence: CDR1 LGHDT, CDR2 YNNKEL (reference sequence). V was clipped by 4 bases and J by 1 base; unmatched bases: 11. The CDR3 here is CASSPMLSGGAQETQYL. The CDR3 DNA reads TGTGCCAGCAGCCCCATGTTGTCAGGGGGCGCCCAAGAGACCCAGTACCTC.

This clonotype was seen at least ten times. The rearrangement uses TRBV4-2 and TRBJ1-2; possibly TRBD1 for D (5 bases). Trimming took 0 bases from V and 2 from J, leaving 10 bases between them. This CDR3 comprises 15 residues. CDR1 is LGHNA and CDR2 is YNFKEQ in the germline V gene. The chain's CDR3 is CASSQDRGINYGYTF. CDR3 nucleotide sequence: TGTGCCAGCAGCCAAGATAGGGGCATAAACTATGGCTACACCTTC.

V and J are TRBV28 and TRBJ1-6; TRBD1 matches at 11 bases. The germline CDR1 and CDR2 sequences are MDHEN and SYDVKM. This CDR3 has 15 residues. J lost 9 bases, V lost 4 bases, and 5 bases had no gene match. CDR3: CASSWGQGVGSPLHF. The CDR3 DNA is TGTGCCAGCAGTTGGGGACAGGGGGTTGGTTCACCCCTCCACTTT.

In its sample, this clonotype was seen once. A much larger clone differs by one base, so this may be a read error. This chain joins TRBV9 and TRBJ2-2; D remains ambiguous. The CDR3 covers 12 residues. CDR1 SGDLS and CDR2 YYNGEE come from the germline V gene. Trimming removed 0 bases at V and 7 bases at J, with 4 bases between. The chain's CDR3 is CASSVVNGELFF. The CDR3 DNA is TGTGCCAGCAGCGTAGTGAACGGGGAGCTGTTTTTT.

This clonotype appeared many times. The rearrangement uses TRBV5-5 and TRBJ2-7; D tentatively reads TRBD1 or TRBD2 (5 bases each). From germline, CDR1 is SGHKS and CDR2 YYEKEE (reference sequence). Deletions cut 3 bases from V and 5 bases from J, with 15 bases between. The CDR3 has 14 residues. The CDR3 region is CASSSPGRGDEQYF. The CDR3 nucleotides are TGTGCCAGCAGCTCCCCGGGGAGAGGGGACGAGCAGTACTTC.

This clonotype was detected only once. A much larger clone lies one base from this, so it may be a read error. The V and J genes are TRBV6-1 and TRBJ1-5; tentatively, D is TRBD1 (6 bases). CDR3 length: 15 amino acids. Per the germline V gene, CDR1 is MNHNS and CDR2 is SASEGT. CDR3 loop: CASSEGGRRNQPQQF. The CDR3 DNA is TGTGCCAGCAGTGAAGGGGGGCGGCGCAATCAGCCCCAGCAGTTT.

Many counts were recorded for this clonotype. The chain is built from TRBV20-1 and TRBJ2-3, with D unclear. In germline, CDR1 is DFQATT, CDR2 SNEGSKA (reference sequence). The CDR3 totals 15 residues. V lost 1 base and J 4 bases, leaving 15 bases between the germline ends. DNA for the CDR3: TGCAGTGCTAGAGTAGGCTCGACCGAAGCAGATACGCAGTATTTT. Protein product: CSARVGSTEADTQYF.

This clonotype was detected many times. The rearrangement joins TRBV30 to TRBJ1-2; the D gene is possibly TRBD1 (6 bases). CDR3 size: 14 residues. Per the germline V gene, CDR1 is GTSNPN and CDR2 is SVGIG (reference sequence). Trimming cost V 0 bases and J 5 bases, with 13 bases left between them. The CDR3 coding sequence is TGTGCCTGGAGTGTGCGTCAGGGGAGGTATGGCTACACCTTC. Protein sequence: CAWSVRQGRYGYTF.